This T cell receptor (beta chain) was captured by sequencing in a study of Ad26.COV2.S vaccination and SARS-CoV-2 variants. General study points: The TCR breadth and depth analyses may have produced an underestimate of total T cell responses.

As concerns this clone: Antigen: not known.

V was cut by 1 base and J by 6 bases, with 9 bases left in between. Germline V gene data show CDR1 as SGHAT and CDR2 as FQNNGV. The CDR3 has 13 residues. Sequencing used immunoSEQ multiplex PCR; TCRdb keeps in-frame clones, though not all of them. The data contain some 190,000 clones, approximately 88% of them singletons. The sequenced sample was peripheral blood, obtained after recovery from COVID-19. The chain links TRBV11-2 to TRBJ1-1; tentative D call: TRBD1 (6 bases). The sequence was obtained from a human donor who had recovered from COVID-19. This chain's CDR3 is CASSLGGRAEAFF. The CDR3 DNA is TGTGCCAGCAGCTTAGGGGGGCGGGCTGAAGCTTTCTTT.